These T cell receptor beta chains were read from a single sample in a study of regulatory T cells in long-lasting Graves disease. TCRdb redid the calling of the multiplex PCR reads with MiXCR, one entry per CDR3 protein. The table records more than 300,000 distinct CDR3 sequences, 20% of them present only once. The specimen was peripheral blood mononuclear cells (PBMCs), collected when the disease was refractory, from a patient treated with antithyroid drugs. Receptor source: a female donor with Graves disease. Both conserved end residues are part of each CDR3. A D gene is named only where the DNA matches it firmly. Rows give clone size only sometimes, using once, few, many, or a class for an expanded clone.

clone_size: .
v_call: TRBV10-3
j_call: TRBJ1-1
d_call: TRBD1
cdr3_nt: TGTGCCACCAGCTTCCAGGGGGTACAGACTGAAGCTTTCTTT
cdr3_aa: CATSFQGVQTEAFF

clone_size: once
v_call: TRBV2
j_call: TRBJ2-3
d_call: .
cdr3_nt: TGTGCCAGCAGTGAATTCGGGGGCACAGATACGCAGTATTTT
cdr3_aa: CASSEFGGTDTQYF

clone_size: many
v_call: TRBV6-1
j_call: TRBJ1-6
d_call: .
cdr3_nt: TGTGCCAGCAGGCCCACCCAGAGAGGGTACAATTCACCCCTCCACTTT
cdr3_aa: CASRPTQRGYNSPLHF

clone_size: many
v_call: TRBV30
j_call: TRBJ1-5
d_call: .
cdr3_nt: TGTGCCTGGAGTGTGTTGACCAATCAGCCCCAGCATTTT
cdr3_aa: CAWSVLTNQPQHF

clone_size: many
v_call: TRBV20-1
j_call: TRBJ1-5
d_call: TRBD1
cdr3_nt: TGCAGTGCTAGAGAAACAGGGGAGCAGCCCCAGCATTTT
cdr3_aa: CSARETGEQPQHF

clone_size: few
v_call: TRBV10-3
j_call: TRBJ1-4
d_call: .
cdr3_nt: TGTGCCATCAGCTCAGGAGCAACTAATGAAAAACTGTTTTTT
cdr3_aa: CAISSGATNEKLFF

clone_size: few
v_call: TRBV10-2
j_call: TRBJ2-5
d_call: TRBD2
cdr3_nt: TGCGCCAGCAGTGAGTTATTCGGGAGGGGTCAAGAGACCCAGTACTTC
cdr3_aa: CASSELFGRGQETQYF

clone_size: .
v_call: TRBV7-9
j_call: TRBJ2-7
d_call: TRBD2
cdr3_nt: TGTGCCAGCAGCTCCTGGGTAGCGGGAGCGGTTGAGCAGTACTTC
cdr3_aa: CASSSWVAGAVEQYF

clone_size: few
v_call: TRBV29-1
j_call: TRBJ1-2
d_call: .
cdr3_nt: TGCAGCGTCTCGGAAGGGGACTATGGCTACACCTTC
cdr3_aa: CSVSEGDYGYTF

clone_size: .
v_call: TRBV6-5
j_call: TRBJ2-1
d_call: .
cdr3_nt: TGTGCCAGCAGTTCGGATCGATACAATGAGCAGTTCTTC
cdr3_aa: CASSSDRYNEQFF

clone_size: .
v_call: TRBV3-1
j_call: TRBJ2-2
d_call: .
cdr3_nt: TGTGCCAGCAGATCAGGGGAAACCGGGGAGCTGTTTTTT
cdr3_aa: CASRSGETGELFF

clone_size: many
v_call: TRBV6-2/TRBV6-3
j_call: TRBJ1-5
d_call: TRBD1
cdr3_nt: TGTGCCAGCACCCATCAGGGGGATCAGCCCCAGCATTTT
cdr3_aa: CASTHQGDQPQHF

clone_size: many
v_call: TRBV3-1
j_call: TRBJ2-7
d_call: TRBD2
cdr3_nt: TGTGCCAGCAGCCAAGGGACTAGAACCTACGAGCAGTACTTC
cdr3_aa: CASSQGTRTYEQYF

clone_size: .
v_call: TRBV4-2
j_call: TRBJ2-4
d_call: TRBD2
cdr3_nt: TGTGCCAGCAGCAAAGGGGTAGCGGGAGGGAGCATTCAGTACTTC
cdr3_aa: CASSKGVAGGSIQYF

clone_size: .
v_call: TRBV20-1
j_call: TRBJ1-1
d_call: .
cdr3_nt: TGCAGTGCTACCCCGGGGAGGAACACTGAAGCTTTCTTT
cdr3_aa: CSATPGRNTEAFF

clone_size: few
v_call: TRBV20-1
j_call: TRBJ2-5
d_call: TRBD1
cdr3_nt: TGCAGTGCTAGTCCTTACGGGACAGGGCATCAAGAGACCCAGTACTTC
cdr3_aa: CSASPYGTGHQETQYF

clone_size: few
v_call: TRBV7-9
j_call: TRBJ2-7
d_call: TRBD2
cdr3_nt: TGTGCCAGCAGCTTAGGGCTAGCGGGGATCGACGAGCAGTACTTC
cdr3_aa: CASSLGLAGIDEQYF

clone_size: .
v_call: TRBV6-6
j_call: TRBJ2-3
d_call: .
cdr3_nt: TGTGCCAGCAGTTACTCGATGGTCAGGGATACGCAGTATTTT
cdr3_aa: CASSYSMVRDTQYF

clone_size: .
v_call: TRBV27
j_call: TRBJ2-7
d_call: .
cdr3_nt: TGTGCCAGTCATGACCCCCAGGGGGAGCAGTACTTC
cdr3_aa: CASHDPQGEQYF

clone_size: many
v_call: TRBV30
j_call: TRBJ1-1
d_call: .
cdr3_nt: TGTGCCTGGAGTGGCTCAGCGGTCCAGGATAACACTGAAGCTTTCTTT
cdr3_aa: CAWSGSAVQDNTEAFF

clone_size: .
v_call: TRBV27
j_call: TRBJ1-6
d_call: TRBD1
cdr3_nt: TGTGCCAGCAGTTTATTCAGGGGTAAGGGGGCTAGTTCACCCCTCCACTTT
cdr3_aa: CASSLFRGKGASSPLHF